Given below is one TCR beta chain in context. Its matching antigen is unknown. The record originates from a study of cytomegalovirus exposure and HLA in healthy donors. Study at large: About 180 million T cells yielded 110 million or so unique TCR beta sequences in earlier analysis.

General study points: In a later analysis, TCR beta V- and J-gene trimming was associated with a missense DCLRE1C variant. Another analysis was done later, and it associated approximately 17,000 TCR beta sequences with HLA alleles at 0.05 false discovery rate.

The PCR ran on 60 Vbeta and 13 Jbeta primers. TCRdb's table, derived via immunoSEQ multiplex PCR, lists solely in-frame clones and lacks some. The sample consists of around 170,000 clones, more than 65% of them appearing once. This receptor was identified in a man aged 45-65 years in good health and CMV-seronegative. Sample: PBMCs.

CDR3 sequence reads: CASSRTGTTGNTIYF. CDR3 nucleotides: TGTGCCAGCAGCCGGACAGGGACCACTGGAAACACCATATATTTT. The chain uses TRBV6-5 and TRBJ1-3; 8 bases are a match to TRBD1. The V gene end was trimmed by 6 bases and the J gene end by 2 bases; junction bases not matched to a gene: 6. The CDR3 totals 15 residues. Germline V gene sequence: CDR1 MNHEY, CDR2 SVGAGI.